What follows are 27 T cell receptor beta chains derived from one specimen sequenced in a study of response to subunit inactivated influenza vaccine. From the RT-PCR reads, TCRdb called clonotypes with MiXCR, one entry per CDR3 protein. The table lists around 580,000 distinct CDR3 sequences, 14% of them singletons. Sample: PBMCs from blood, taken 11 to 12 days after vaccination. The receptor source for this set is a man between 50 and 59 years old who received an inactivated influenza vaccine.

Remarks on this clonotype: At one end, the junction sequence differs from germline, possibly due to a read error. The J gene is TRBJ1-6, the V gene TRBV28, with unresolved D. Germline CDR1 reads MDHEN; CDR2 reads SYDVKM. CDR3 size: 12 residues. CDR3 sequence (DNA): TGTGCCAGCAGTTCGTATTTGACCCCGTGGCTATTT. Translated: CASSSYLTPWLF.

This clonotype was seen more than once but under ten times. The CDR3 loop is CASSGRDRRLGEQFF. The CDR3 nucleotides are TGTGCCAGCAGTGGCCGGGACAGAAGACTTGGAGAGCAGTTCTTC. The chain has TRBV6-1 and TRBJ2-1, with 7 bases identical to TRBD1. V lost 4 bases and J lost 10; bases outside the gene matches: 13. Germline CDR1 is MNHNS and CDR2 is SASEGT. The CDR3 runs to 15 residues.

This chain uses TRBV6-2 or TRBV6-3 with TRBJ2-5; TRBD2 might be the D (7 bases). Germline loops: CDR1 MNHEY, CDR2 SVGEGT. Trimming shortened V by 8 bases and J by 2 bases, and 15 bases separated the two germline ends. CDR3 length: 14 residues. The CDR3 region has the DNA TGTGCCAGCGGGGGGGCGGCCACACAAGAGACCCAGTACTTC. Translating gives CASGGAATQETQYF.

The chain is built from TRBV20-1 and TRBJ1-2; 9 nucleotides match TRBD1. Looked up from germline, CDR1 is DFQATT and CDR2 is SNEGSKA (reference sequence). The J segment lost 2 bases and the V segment lost 6 bases, leaving 7 bases of the junction unmatched. CDR3 length: 14 amino acids. CDR3 DNA: TGCAGTGCCCGGGACAGGGCAGAGAACTATGGCTACACCTTC. This encodes CSARDRAENYGYTF.

The sample holds many counts of this clonotype. As DNA, the CDR3 is TGCAGTGCCACCCTTCCCCGAGTCGACGAGCAGTACTTC. The encoded protein is CSATLPRVDEQYF. V and J are TRBV20-1 and TRBJ2-7; D ambiguous. V lost 6 bases and J 5 bases, leaving 17 bases between the germline ends. The length of the CDR3 is 13 residues. Germline CDR1 DFQATT, CDR2 SNEGSKA (reference sequence).

This clonotype was seen only a few times. The chain employs TRBV20-1 and TRBJ1-1; D is perhaps TRBD1 (6 bases). V shed 0 bases and J shed 3 bases, with 11 bases lying between them. Germline V CDR1 and CDR2: DFQATT, SNEGSKA (reference sequence). CDR3 length: 14 residues. The CDR3 here is CSAREIRGYTEAFF. The CDR3 nucleotides read TGCAGTGCTAGAGAAATCAGGGGCTACACTGAAGCTTTCTTT.

This clonotype was recorded many times. The chain recombines TRBV29-1 with TRBJ1-2; TRBD1 aligns across 7 bases. The J segment lost 5 bases and the V segment lost 4 bases, leaving 7 bases of the junction unmatched. There are 13 residues in the CDR3. The germline CDR1 and CDR2 sequences are SQVTM and ANQGSEA. CDR3 DNA: TGCAGCGTTGTTAGACAGGGAAGATATGGCTACACCTTC. Amino acid sequence: CSVVRQGRYGYTF. The full variable domain, rest sourced from reference TRBV29-1 and TRBJ1-2, is SAVISQKPSRDICQRGTSLTIQCQVDSQVTMMFWYRQQPGQSLTLIATANQGSEATYESGFVIDKFPISRPNLTFSTLTVSNMSPEDSSIYLCSVVRQGRYGYTFGSGTRLTVV.

The chain recombines TRBV4-1 with TRBJ2-7; D gene ambiguous. Germline V gives CDR1 MGHRA, CDR2 YSYEKL. V gave up 0 bases and J gave up 6 bases, with 12 bases separating them. CDR3 length equals 14 residues. The CDR3: CASSQDFGIGEQYF. CDR3 nucleotide sequence: TGCGCCAGCAGCCAAGATTTCGGTATTGGCGAGCAGTACTTC.

This clonotype was recorded at least ten times. This chain links TRBV12-3 or TRBV12-4 with TRBJ2-7, with D perhaps TRBD1 (5 bases). The CDR3 spans 13 residues. V shed 4 bases and J shed 1 base, with 8 bases lying between them. CDR3 DNA sequence: TGTGCCAGCAGTTGGCAGGGTTCCTACGAGCAGTACTTC. Its protein is CASSWQGSYEQYF.

This clonotype was seen more than once but under ten times. The gene calls are TRBV29-1 and TRBJ2-7, with 7 bases matching TRBD1. The CDR3 runs to 14 residues. In germline, CDR1 is SQVTM, CDR2 ANQGSEA. Losses at the gene ends were 6 bases for V and 5 bases for J; bases not matched to a gene: 13. Written as DNA, the CDR3 is TGCAGCGTCAGAACCGGGACAGCTCGGCACGAGCAGTACTTC. Translating gives CSVRTGTARHEQYF.

V usage is TRBV5-6 and J usage is TRBJ2-7, with TRBD2 as a possible D gene (6 bases). The V and J ends lost 4 bases and 3 bases respectively, with 14 bases between them. The CDR3 totals 14 residues. Germline loops: CDR1 SGHDT, CDR2 YYEEEE. The CDR3 is CASSETSIDYEQYF. CDR3 DNA: TGTGCCAGCAGCGAAACTAGCATAGACTACGAGCAGTACTTC.

This clonotype was counted a few times. The V gene is TRBV27, the J gene TRBJ2-5; D is ambiguous. The CDR3 has 13 amino acids. Germline V lookup: CDR1 MNHEY, CDR2 SMNVEV (reference sequence). Deletions cut 4 bases from V and 0 bases from J, with 6 bases between. CDR3 residues: CASSSAYQETQYF. CDR3 DNA sequence: TGTGCCAGCAGTTCCGCATACCAAGAGACCCAGTACTTC.

The sample holds a few counts of this clonotype. V is TRBV27 and J is TRBJ2-1; D not certain. V was pared by 1 base and J by 6 bases, with 10 bases between. Germline V gene data show CDR1 as MNHEY and CDR2 as SMNVEV (reference sequence). The CDR3 is 14 amino acids. CDR3 sequence: CASSLLSRANEQFF. CDR3 coding DNA: TGTGCCAGCAGTTTATTAAGCCGAGCCAATGAGCAGTTCTTC.

This clonotype was seen only a few times. The rearrangement links TRBV3-1 to TRBJ2-7, with D possibly being TRBD2 (5 bases). The germline CDR1 and CDR2 sequences are LGHDT and YNNKEL (reference sequence). The CDR3 totals 14 residues. V dropped 6 bases and J dropped 6 bases, with 18 bases sitting between them. The CDR3 nucleotides read TGTGCCAGCAGGGAACAAGGACGGGGTGGCGAGCAGTACTTC. Its protein product is CASREQGRGGEQYF.

This clonotype was detected only a few times. The V and J genes are TRBV5-1 and TRBJ2-7, with unresolved D. Trimming took 0 bases from V and 3 from J, leaving 13 bases between them. Per the germline V gene, CDR1 is SGHRS and CDR2 is YFSETQ. The CDR3 runs to 15 residues. The CDR3 nucleotides read TGCGCCAGCAGCTTGGCCCCGGGTTTAAACTACGAGCAGTACTTC. This codes for CASSLAPGLNYEQYF. The entire variable domain, with the rest obtained from reference TRBV5-1 and TRBJ2-7, is as follows: KAGVTQTPRYLIKTRGQQVTLSCSPISGHRSVSWYQQTPGQGLQFLFEYFSETQRNKGNFPGRFSGRQFSNSRSEMNVSTLELGDSALYLCASSLAPGLNYEQYFGPGTRLTVT.

In its sample, this clonotype was seen many times. The chain employs TRBV4-2 and TRBJ2-1; 8 nucleotides match TRBD2. After removal of 0 bases from V and 12 bases from J, the junction contained 4 bases not matched to a gene. Germline V gene data show CDR1 as LGHNA and CDR2 as YNFKEQ. This CDR3 is built from 13 residues. CDR3 sequence reads: CASSQDREGAQFF. CDR3 DNA sequence: TGTGCCAGCAGCCAAGATCGGGAGGGAGCGCAGTTCTTC.

The chain is built from TRBV25-1 and TRBJ2-7; no reliable D call. The length of the CDR3 is 13 residues. CDR1 and CDR2 (germline): MGHDK, SYGVNS. With 1 base removed from V and 4 bases from J, the gap between germline ends came to 8 bases. For the CDR3, the DNA is TGTGCCAGCAGTGAATCTAGTCTGTACGAGCAGTACTTC. Translated, it gives CASSESSLYEQYF.

This clonotype was counted at least ten times. The chain employs TRBV20-1 and TRBJ1-2; D not certain. The germline V gene has CDR1 DFQATT and CDR2 SNEGSKA (reference sequence). With 7 bases removed from V and 2 bases from J, the gap between germline ends came to 14 bases. There are 13 residues in the CDR3. CDR3 region: CSVLFMGNYGYTF. CDR3 sequence (DNA): TGCAGTGTATTATTTATGGGGAACTATGGCTACACCTTC.

The chain links TRBV9 to TRBJ1-1; D not certain. CDR3 length: 14 residues. The germline CDR1 and CDR2 sequences are SGDLS and YYNGEE. The V gene lost 0 bases and the J gene lost 0 bases, with 6 bases spanning the gap. CDR3 in DNA: TGTGCCAGCAGCGTAGGGGAGGTGAACACTGAAGCTTTCTTT. Amino acid sequence: CASSVGEVNTEAFF.

In this sample, this clonotype turned up many times. The chain employs TRBV7-8 and TRBJ1-5; TRBD1 is a possible D gene (6 bases). Per the germline V gene, CDR1 is SGHVS and CDR2 is FQNEAQ. The CDR3 sequence is 15 residues long. Trimming cost V 8 bases and J 5 bases, with 19 bases left between them. In DNA, the CDR3 is TGTGCCAGCCGTCCGGATGGGGGCCTTTATCAGCCCCAGCATTTT. It encodes CASRPDGGLYQPQHF. The full variable domain, rest sourced from reference TRBV7-8 and TRBJ1-5, is GAGVSQSPRYKVAKRGQDVALRCDPISGHVSLFWYQQALGQGPEFLTYFQNEAQLDKSGLPSDRFFAERPEGSVSTLKIQRTQQEDSAVYLCASRPDGGLYQPQHFGDGTRLSIL.

The genes are TRBV7-2 and TRBJ1-4, with TRBD1 identical over 7 bases. V shed 3 bases, J shed 10 bases, and the junction held 14 bases outside the gene matches. Germline V CDR1 and CDR2: SGHTA, FQGNSA. The CDR3 consists of 16 residues. The DNA of the CDR3 is TGTGCCAGCAGCTTGGGGACAGTCGCTACGGGGGGAAAACTGTTTTTT. Amino acids: CASSLGTVATGGKLFF. The whole variable domain, remainder taken from reference TRBV7-2 and TRBJ1-4, is GAGVSQSPSNKVTEKGKDVELRCDPISGHTALYWYRQSLGQGLEFLIYFQGNSAPDKSGLPSDRFSAERTGGSVSTLTIQRTQQEDSAVYLCASSLGTVATGGKLFFGSGTQLSVL.

This clonotype occurred a few times. The V gene is TRBV18, the J gene TRBJ2-3; TRBD2 matches at 7 bases. V lost 3 bases and J lost 9; bases outside the gene matches: 9. CDR3 size: 14 residues. Germline-derived CDR1 and CDR2 are KGHSH and LQKENI. The CDR3 nucleotides read TGTGCCAGCTCACCGGTCCCTACTAGCGACACGCAGTATTTT. Its translation is CASSPVPTSDTQYF.

CDR3 loop: CASSPHGTSGGNTDTQYF. CDR3 in DNA: TGTGCCAGCAGCCCGCACGGGACTAGCGGGGGAAACACAGATACGCAGTATTTT. The chain has TRBV3-1 and TRBJ2-3; 14 positions match TRBD2. The V and J ends lost 4 bases and 2 bases, in that order; junction bases with no gene match: 8. CDR1 is LGHDT, CDR2 YNNKEL, per germline (reference sequence). This CDR3 is built from 18 residues.

The V call is TRBV11-2, the J call TRBJ2-3; tentatively, D is TRBD1 or TRBD2 (5 bases each). The length of the CDR3 is 15 residues. Trimming left V 4 bases short and J 2 bases short, with 13 bases between. Per germline, CDR1 SGHAT and CDR2 FQNNGV. The CDR3: CASSSTGTNTDTQYF. The CDR3 DNA is TGTGCCAGCAGCTCCACCGGGACCAACACAGATACGCAGTATTTT.

This clonotype showed up just a few times. This chain joins TRBV2 and TRBJ2-1; maybe TRBD2 (5 bases). V dropped 1 base and J dropped 6 bases, with 10 bases sitting between them. The CDR3 extends over 14 amino acids. The germline V gene encodes CDR1 SNHLY and CDR2 FYNNEI. CDR3 protein: CASSEGRVSNEQFF. The CDR3 DNA sequence: TGTGCCAGCAGTGAAGGGCGGGTATCCAATGAGCAGTTCTTC.

The chain joins TRBV6-1 to TRBJ1-2; 8 bases agree with TRBD1. The V gene's germline CDR1 is MNHNS and CDR2 SASEGT. This CDR3 region has 14 residues. The V gene end was trimmed by 4 bases and the J gene end by 4 bases; junction bases not matched to a gene: 5. The CDR3 DNA follows: TGTGCCAGCAGTGCCAGAGGACAGGGCTATGGCTACACCTTC. Translating it yields CASSARGQGYGYTF.

A few counts support this clonotype. The V gene is TRBV5-1, the J gene TRBJ1-4, with D tentatively TRBD1 (5 bases). The germline gives CDR1 SGHRS, CDR2 YFSETQ. Trimming took 5 bases from V and 5 from J, leaving 16 bases between them. This CDR3 is 15 amino acids long. The CDR3 nucleotides read TGCGCCAGCAGTCTGGAAGGGGTTCCGAATGAAAAACTGTTTTTT. Its protein is CASSLEGVPNEKLFF.